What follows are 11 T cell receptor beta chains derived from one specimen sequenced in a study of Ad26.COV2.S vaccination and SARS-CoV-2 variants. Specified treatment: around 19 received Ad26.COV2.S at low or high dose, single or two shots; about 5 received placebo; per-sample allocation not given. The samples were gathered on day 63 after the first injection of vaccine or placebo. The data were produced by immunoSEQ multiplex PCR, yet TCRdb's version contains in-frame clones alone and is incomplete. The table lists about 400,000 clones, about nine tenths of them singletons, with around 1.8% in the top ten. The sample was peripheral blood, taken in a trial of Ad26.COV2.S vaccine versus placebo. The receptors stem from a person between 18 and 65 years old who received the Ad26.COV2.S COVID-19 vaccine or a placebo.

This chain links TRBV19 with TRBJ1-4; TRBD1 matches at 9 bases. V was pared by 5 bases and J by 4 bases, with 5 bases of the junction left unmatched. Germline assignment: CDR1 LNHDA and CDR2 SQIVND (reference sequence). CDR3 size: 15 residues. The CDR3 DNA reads TGTGCCAGTAGTGGGTGGACAGGGGATAATGAAAAACTGTTTTTT. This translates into CASSGWTGDNEKLFF.

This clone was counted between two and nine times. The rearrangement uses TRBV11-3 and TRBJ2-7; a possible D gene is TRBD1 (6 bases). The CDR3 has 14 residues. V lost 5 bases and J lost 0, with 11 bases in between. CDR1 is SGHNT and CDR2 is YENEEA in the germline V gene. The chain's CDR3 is CASSIGQSSYEQYF. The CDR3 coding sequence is TGTGCCAGCAGCATCGGACAGAGCTCCTACGAGCAGTACTTC. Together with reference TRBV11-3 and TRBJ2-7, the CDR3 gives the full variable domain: EAGVVQSPRYKIIEKKQPVAFWCNPISGHNTLYWYLQNLGQGPELLIRYENEEAVDDSQLPKDRFSAERLKGVDSTLKIQPAELGDSAVYLCASSIGQSSYEQYFGPGTRLTVT.

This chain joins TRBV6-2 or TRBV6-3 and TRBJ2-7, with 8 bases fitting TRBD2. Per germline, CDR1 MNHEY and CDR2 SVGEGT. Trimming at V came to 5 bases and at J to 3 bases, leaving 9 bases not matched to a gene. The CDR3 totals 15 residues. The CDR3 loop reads CASSDSGTRFYEQYF. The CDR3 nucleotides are TGTGCCAGCAGTGATAGCGGGACCCGTTTCTACGAGCAGTACTTC.

The CDR3 here is CSVREYNEQFF. The CDR3 coding sequence is TGCAGTGTGCGCGAATACAATGAGCAGTTCTTC. V gene TRBV20-1 combines with J gene TRBJ2-1; no definite D call. In germline, CDR1 is DFQATT, CDR2 SNEGSKA (reference sequence). V was pared by 7 bases and J by 4 bases, with 8 bases between. This CDR3 region has 11 residues.

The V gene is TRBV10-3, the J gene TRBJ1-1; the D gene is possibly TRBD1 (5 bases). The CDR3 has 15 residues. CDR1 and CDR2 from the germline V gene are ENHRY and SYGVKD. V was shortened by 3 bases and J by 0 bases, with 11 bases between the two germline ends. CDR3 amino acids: CAISDRGTMNTEAFF. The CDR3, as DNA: TGTGCCATCAGTGATCGAGGGACCATGAACACTGAAGCTTTCTTT.

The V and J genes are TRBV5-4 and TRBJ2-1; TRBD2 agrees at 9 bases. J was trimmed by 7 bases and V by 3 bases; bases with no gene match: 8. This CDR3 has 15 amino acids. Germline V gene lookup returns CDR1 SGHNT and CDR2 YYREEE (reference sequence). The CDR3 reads CASSWASGKSNEQFF. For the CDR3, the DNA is TGTGCCAGCAGCTGGGCTAGCGGGAAATCGAATGAGCAGTTCTTC.

The DNA for the CDR3 is TGTGCCAGCAGTTTCGCTAGCGGGAGTTACGAGCAGTACTTC. Translated, it gives CASSFASGSYEQYF. The chain recombines TRBV27 with TRBJ2-7; TRBD2 matches 10 bases. Unmatched junction bases numbered 3, after V lost 3 bases and J lost 4 bases. The CDR3 is made up of 14 amino acids. Germline CDR1 is MNHEY and CDR2 is SMNVEV (reference sequence).

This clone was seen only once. The CDR3 spells CASSEFWGNEQFF. In nucleotides, the CDR3 is TGTGCCAGCAGTGAATTCTGGGGCAATGAGCAGTTCTTC. This chain uses TRBV2 with TRBJ2-1; D gene uncertain. Germline CDR1 is SNHLY and CDR2 is FYNNEI. V was shortened by 2 bases and J by 6 bases, with 8 bases between the two germline ends. The CDR3 consists of 13 residues.

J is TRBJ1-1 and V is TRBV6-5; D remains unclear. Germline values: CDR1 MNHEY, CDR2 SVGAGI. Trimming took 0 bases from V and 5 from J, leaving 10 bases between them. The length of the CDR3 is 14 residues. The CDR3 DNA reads TGTGCCAGCAGTTACTCTAGGCAAGGAACTGAAGCTTTCTTT. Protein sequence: CASSYSRQGTEAFF.

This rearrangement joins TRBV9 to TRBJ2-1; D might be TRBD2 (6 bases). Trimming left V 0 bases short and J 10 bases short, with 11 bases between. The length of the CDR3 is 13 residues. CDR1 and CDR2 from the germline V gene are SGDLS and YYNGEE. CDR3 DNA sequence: TGTGCCAGCAGCGTAGGGGGAGGTTCGGAGCAGTTCTTC. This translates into CASSVGGGSEQFF.

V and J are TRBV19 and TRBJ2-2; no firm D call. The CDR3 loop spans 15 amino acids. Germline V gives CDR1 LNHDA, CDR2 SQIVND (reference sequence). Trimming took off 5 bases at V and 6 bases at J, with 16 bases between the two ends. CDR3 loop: CASSPQAAIPGELFF. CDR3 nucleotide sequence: TGTGCCAGTAGTCCCCAGGCGGCCATTCCCGGGGAGCTGTTTTTT.